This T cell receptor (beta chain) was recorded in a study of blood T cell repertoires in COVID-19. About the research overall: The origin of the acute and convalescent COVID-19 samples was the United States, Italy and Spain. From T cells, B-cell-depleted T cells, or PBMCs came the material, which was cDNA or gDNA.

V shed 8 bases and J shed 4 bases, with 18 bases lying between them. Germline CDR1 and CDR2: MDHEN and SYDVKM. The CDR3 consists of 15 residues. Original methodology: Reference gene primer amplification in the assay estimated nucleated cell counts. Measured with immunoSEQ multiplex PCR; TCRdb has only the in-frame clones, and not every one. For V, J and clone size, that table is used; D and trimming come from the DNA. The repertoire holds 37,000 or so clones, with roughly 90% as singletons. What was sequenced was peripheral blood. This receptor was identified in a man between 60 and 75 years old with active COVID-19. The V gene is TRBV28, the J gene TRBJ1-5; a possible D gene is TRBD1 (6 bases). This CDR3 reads CASYQFDRPNQPQHF. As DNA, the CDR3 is TGTGCCAGCTACCAATTCGACAGGCCAAATCAGCCCCAGCATTTT.